This record covers a single TCR beta chain. This sample is part of a study of control samples from healthy donors and cancer patients. Using immunoSEQ multiplex PCR, the repertoire was profiled, and TCRdb retains in-frame clones only, with some absent. The sample carries roughly 130,000 clones, about 88% recorded once. Germline V gene lookup returns CDR1 SGHVS and CDR2 FNYEAQ. The ends lost 5 bases at V and 6 bases at J; junction bases unmatched: 7. The length of the CDR3 is 14 residues. The sequence came from a woman aged 25 to 39 in good health. Sequenced: blood. The chain employs TRBV7-6 and TRBJ2-1, with 7 nucleotides matching TRBD1. The CDR3 here is CASSHDRVPNEQFF. As DNA, the CDR3 is TGTGCCAGCAGCCATGACAGGGTACCCAATGAGCAGTTCTTC.